This entry lists 13 T cell receptor beta chains sequenced from one sample in a study of CD8 T cells in Susac syndrome (dated by TCRdb to about 2019). The library was prepared using the immunoSEQ multiplex PCR assay. RNA was extracted using the RNeasy kit, and roughly 0.5 to 1 ug of the RNA was reverse transcribed with random hexamers. TCRdb cleaned the public reads at Q25 with fastp, built clones with MiXCR and kept in-frame beta chains. One record per CDR3 amino acid sequence lists the most common genes and DNA. Within this sample are 400,000 to 550,000 distinct CDR3 sequences, with approximately 85% of them counted one time only. Approximately 0.12% of the sample goes to the ten largest clones. Sequenced input: CD8+ T cells from PBMCs. These receptors all come from a human donor with multiple sclerosis.

The chain uses TRBV7-9 and TRBJ2-1; D possibly corresponds to TRBD1 (6 bases). The CDR3 covers 16 residues. Trimming removed 8 bases from V and 8 bases from J, with 25 bases in between. The V gene's germline CDR1 is SEHNR and CDR2 FQNEAQ (reference sequence). CDR3 DNA sequence: TGTGCCAGCTCAGGGACACCCGTAAATCCAGGGGATGAGCAGTTCTTC. Protein sequence: CASSGTPVNPGDEQFF.

This sequence joins TRBV25-1 and TRBJ2-7, with D perhaps TRBD1 (6 bases). The V end lost 7 bases, the J end lost 7 bases, and 23 bases lay between the germline ends. CDR1 and CDR2 from the germline V gene are MGHDK and SYGVNS. The CDR3 totals 15 residues. CDR3 protein: CASTGSRQGRREQYF. CDR3 sequence (DNA): TGTGCCAGCACCGGGTCGAGGCAGGGGCGGAGGGAGCAGTACTTC.

In nucleotides, the CDR3 is TGTGCCAGCAGTTCCTCGGGACAGGGATACAATGAGCAGTTCTTC. This gives the protein CASSSSGQGYNEQFF. The chain employs TRBV27 and TRBJ2-1; TRBD1 matches 9 bases. This CDR3 contains 15 residues. CDR1 is MNHEY and CDR2 is SMNVEV in the germline V gene (reference sequence). The J segment lost 4 bases and the V segment lost 4 bases, leaving 5 bases of the junction unmatched.

This clonotype occurred once. The chain employs TRBV4-1 and TRBJ2-7; D is unclear. This CDR3 comprises 13 residues. Germline CDR1 reads MGHRA; CDR2 reads YSYEKL. V shed 0 bases and J shed 6 bases, with 9 bases lying between them. CDR3 sequence (DNA): TGCGCCAGCAGCCAAGAAATAGAGTCCGAGCAGTACTTC. It translates to CASSQEIESEQYF.

The chain carries TRBV4-1 and TRBJ1-1, with D unclear. The germline V gene encodes CDR1 MGHRA and CDR2 YSYEKL. Trimming left V 0 bases short and J 1 base short, with 18 bases between. The length of the CDR3 is 18 residues. This CDR3 is CASSQEYRIWSANTEAFF. CDR3 DNA sequence: TGCGCCAGCAGCCAAGAATACAGAATATGGTCCGCGAACACTGAAGCTTTCTTT.

This clonotype turned up a few times. This rearrangement joins TRBV7-9 to TRBJ2-7, with 10 bases fitting TRBD1. CDR1 and CDR2 from the germline V gene are SEHNR and FQNEAQ (reference sequence). CDR3 length: 14 amino acids. J lost 5 bases, V lost 6 bases, and 7 bases had no gene match. In DNA, the CDR3 is TGTGCCAGCAGACCGGGACAGGGGATTCACGAGCAGTACTTC. The encoded protein is CASRPGQGIHEQYF.

The chain links TRBV18 to TRBJ2-1; perhaps TRBD1 as D (6 bases). V lost 8 bases and J lost 3, with 17 bases in between. The germline gives CDR1 KGHSH, CDR2 LQKENI. The CDR3 runs 15 residues. CDR3 region: CASRTATSNYNEQFF. The CDR3 DNA reads as TGTGCCAGCCGGACAGCGACGTCAAACTACAATGAGCAGTTCTTC.

This clonotype appeared a single time. The chain is built from TRBV20-1 and TRBJ1-1; tentatively, D is TRBD1 (6 bases). V gave up 1 base and J gave up 3 bases, with 18 bases separating them. Germline V lookup: CDR1 DFQATT, CDR2 SNEGSKA (reference sequence). CDR3 size: 16 residues. CDR3 loop: CSARAAGELRDTEAFF. In nucleotides, the CDR3 is TGCAGTGCTAGAGCGGCAGGGGAGTTGAGAGACACTGAAGCTTTCTTT.

This clonotype was counted a few times. This chain links TRBV3-1 with TRBJ2-7, with a weak D call TRBD1 (5 bases). Germline V CDR1 and CDR2: LGHDT, YNNKEL (reference sequence). V gave up 4 bases and J gave up 0 bases, with 10 bases separating them. This CDR3 has 14 residues. CDR3 nucleotide sequence: TGTGCCAGCAGCCCATCAGGGTTCTCCTACGAGCAGTACTTC. As protein: CASSPSGFSYEQYF.

The chain recombines TRBV13 with TRBJ2-1; no clear D gene. V lost 5 bases to trimming and J lost 2 bases, with 10 bases between them. Germline V gene sequence: CDR1 PRHDT, CDR2 FYEKMQ (reference sequence). This CDR3 is 14 amino acids long. CDR3 in amino acids: CASSTRTAYNEQFF. Written as DNA, the CDR3 is TGTGCCAGCAGCACGCGGACGGCCTACAATGAGCAGTTCTTC.

The gene calls are TRBV6-5 and TRBJ1-1; D call uncertain. In germline, CDR1 is MNHEY, CDR2 SVGAGI. Deletions cut 1 base from V and 0 bases from J, with 9 bases between. The CDR3 is 15 residues long. The CDR3 coding sequence is TGTGCCAGCAGTTACTTTAAGGGTGTGAACACTGAAGCTTTCTTT. This codes for CASSYFKGVNTEAFF.

This clonotype was counted only a few times. V and J are TRBV7-6 and TRBJ2-7; D is unresolved. In germline, CDR1 is SGHVS, CDR2 FNYEAQ. The CDR3 has 14 residues. V lost 1 base and J 4 bases, leaving 11 bases between the germline ends. This CDR3 is CASSLGGPFYEQYF. The CDR3 DNA follows: TGTGCCAGCAGCTTAGGAGGACCGTTTTACGAGCAGTACTTC.

V usage is TRBV5-1 and J usage is TRBJ2-1, with D perhaps matching TRBD1 (5 bases). The length of the CDR3 is 14 residues. V dropped 0 bases and J dropped 8 bases, with 12 bases sitting between them. The germline V gene has CDR1 SGHRS and CDR2 YFSETQ. CDR3 sequence (DNA): TGCGCCAGCAGCTTGGGCCAGGGTGAGGATGAGCAGTTCTTC. This translates into CASSLGQGEDEQFF.